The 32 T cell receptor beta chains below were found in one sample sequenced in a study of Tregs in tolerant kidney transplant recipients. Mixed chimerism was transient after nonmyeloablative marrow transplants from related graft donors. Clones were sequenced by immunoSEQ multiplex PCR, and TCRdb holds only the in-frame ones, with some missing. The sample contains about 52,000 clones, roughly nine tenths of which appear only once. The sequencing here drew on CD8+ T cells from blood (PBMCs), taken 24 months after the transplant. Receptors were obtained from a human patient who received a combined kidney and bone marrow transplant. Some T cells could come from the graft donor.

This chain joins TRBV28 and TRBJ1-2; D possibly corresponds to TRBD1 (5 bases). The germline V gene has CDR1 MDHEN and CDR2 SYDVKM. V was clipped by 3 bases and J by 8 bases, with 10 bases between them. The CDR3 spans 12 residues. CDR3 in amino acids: CASSLRGRGYTF. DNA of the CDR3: TGTGCCAGCAGTTTGCGGGGGAGAGGCTACACCTTC.

The CDR3 spells CASSPLGVQGAGYGYTF. Here the CDR3 DNA reads TGTGCCAGCTCACCACTAGGAGTCCAGGGGGCAGGCTATGGCTACACCTTC. The chain recombines TRBV18 with TRBJ1-2; TRBD1 matches at 8 bases. The V segment lost 1 base and the J segment 4 bases; nucleotides outside the gene matches: 11. The CDR3 has 17 amino acids. In germline, CDR1 is KGHSH, CDR2 LQKENI.

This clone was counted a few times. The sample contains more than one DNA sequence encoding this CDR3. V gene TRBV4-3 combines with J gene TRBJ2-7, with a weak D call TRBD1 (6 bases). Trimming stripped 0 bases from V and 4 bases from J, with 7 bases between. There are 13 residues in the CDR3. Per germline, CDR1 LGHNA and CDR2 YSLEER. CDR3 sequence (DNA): TGCGCCAGCAGCCAAGAACAGGGATACGAGCAGTACTTC. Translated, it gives CASSQEQGYEQYF.

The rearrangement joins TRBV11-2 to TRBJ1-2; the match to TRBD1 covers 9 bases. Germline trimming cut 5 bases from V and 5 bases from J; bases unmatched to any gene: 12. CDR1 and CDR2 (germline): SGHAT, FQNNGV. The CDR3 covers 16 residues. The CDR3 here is CASSNPGQGPAYGYTF. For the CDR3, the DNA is TGTGCCAGCAGCAACCCGGGACAGGGCCCAGCGTATGGCTACACCTTC.

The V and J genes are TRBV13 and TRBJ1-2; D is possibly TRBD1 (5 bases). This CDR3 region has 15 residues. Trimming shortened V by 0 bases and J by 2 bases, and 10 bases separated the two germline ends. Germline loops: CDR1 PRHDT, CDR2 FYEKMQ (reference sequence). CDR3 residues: CASSLGGGVNYGYTF. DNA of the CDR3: TGTGCCAGCAGCTTAGGCGGGGGGGTGAACTATGGCTACACCTTC. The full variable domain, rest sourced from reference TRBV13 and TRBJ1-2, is AAGVIQSPRHLIKEKRETATLKCYPIPRHDTVYWYQQGPGQDPQFLISFYEKMQSDKGSIPDRFSAQQFSDYHSELNMSSLELGDSALYFCASSLGGGVNYGYTFGSGTRLTVV.

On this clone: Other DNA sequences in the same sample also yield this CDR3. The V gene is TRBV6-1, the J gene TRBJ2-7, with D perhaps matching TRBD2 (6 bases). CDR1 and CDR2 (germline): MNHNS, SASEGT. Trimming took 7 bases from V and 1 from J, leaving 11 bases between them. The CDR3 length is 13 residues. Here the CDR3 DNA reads TGTGCCAGCACCCAACGGGGGTCCTACGAGCAGTACTTC. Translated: CASTQRGSYEQYF.

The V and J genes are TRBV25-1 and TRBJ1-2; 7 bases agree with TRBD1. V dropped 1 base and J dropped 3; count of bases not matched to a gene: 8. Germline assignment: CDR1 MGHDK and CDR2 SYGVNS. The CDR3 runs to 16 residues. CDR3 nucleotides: TGTGCCAGCAGTGAATCGATACAGGGGACGGACTATGGCTACACCTTC. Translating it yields CASSESIQGTDYGYTF.

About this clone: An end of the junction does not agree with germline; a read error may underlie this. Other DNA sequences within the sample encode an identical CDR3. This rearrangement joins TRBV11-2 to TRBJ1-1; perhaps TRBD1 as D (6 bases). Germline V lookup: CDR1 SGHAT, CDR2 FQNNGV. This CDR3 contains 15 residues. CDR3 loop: CASSSDDRLNTEAFF. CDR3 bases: TGTGCCAGCAGCTCGGATGACAGGTTGAACACCGAAGCTTTCTTT.

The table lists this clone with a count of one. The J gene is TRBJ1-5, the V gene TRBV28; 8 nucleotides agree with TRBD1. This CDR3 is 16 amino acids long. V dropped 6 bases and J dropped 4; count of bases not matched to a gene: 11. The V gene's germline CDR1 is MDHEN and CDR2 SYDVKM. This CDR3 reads CASRHSTGGQNQPQHF. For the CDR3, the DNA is TGTGCCAGCAGGCACTCAACAGGGGGTCAAAATCAGCCCCAGCATTTT.

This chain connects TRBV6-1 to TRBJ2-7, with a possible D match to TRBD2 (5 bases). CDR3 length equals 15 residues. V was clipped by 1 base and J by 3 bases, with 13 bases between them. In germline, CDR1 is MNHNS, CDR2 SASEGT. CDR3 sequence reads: CASSEVSGFIYEQYF. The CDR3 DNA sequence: TGTGCCAGCAGTGAAGTAAGCGGATTTATCTACGAGCAGTACTTC.

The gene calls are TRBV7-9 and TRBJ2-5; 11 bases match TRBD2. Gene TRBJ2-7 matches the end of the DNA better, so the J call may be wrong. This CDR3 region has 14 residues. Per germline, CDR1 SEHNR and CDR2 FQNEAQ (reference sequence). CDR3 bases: TGTGCCAGCAGCTCATCGACTAGCGGGGACGAGCAGTACTTC. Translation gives CASSSSTSGDEQYF.

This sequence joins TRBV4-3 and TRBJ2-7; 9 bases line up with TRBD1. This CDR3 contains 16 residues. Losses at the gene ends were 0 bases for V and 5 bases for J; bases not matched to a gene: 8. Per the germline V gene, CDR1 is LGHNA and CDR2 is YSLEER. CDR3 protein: CASSQDHRGRWDEQYF. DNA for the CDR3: TGCGCCAGCAGCCAAGACCACAGGGGGCGCTGGGACGAGCAGTACTTC.

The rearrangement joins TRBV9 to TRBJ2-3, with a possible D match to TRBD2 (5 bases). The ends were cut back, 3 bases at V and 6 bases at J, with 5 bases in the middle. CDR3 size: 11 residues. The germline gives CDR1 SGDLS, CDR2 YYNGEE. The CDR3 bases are TGTGCCAGCAGCGGGAGGGATACGCAGTATTTT. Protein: CASSGRDTQYF. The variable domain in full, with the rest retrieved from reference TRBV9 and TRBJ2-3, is DSGVTQTPKHLITATGQRVTLRCSPRSGDLSVYWYQQSLDQGLQFLIQYYNGEERAKGNILERFSAQQFPDLHSELNLSSLELGDSALYFCASSGRDTQYFGPGTRLTVL.

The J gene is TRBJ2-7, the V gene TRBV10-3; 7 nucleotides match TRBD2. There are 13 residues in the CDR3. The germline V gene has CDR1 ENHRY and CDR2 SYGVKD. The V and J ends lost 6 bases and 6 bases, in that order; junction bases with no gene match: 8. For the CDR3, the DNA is TGTGCCATCAGCCGGGACTACCCGGCCGAGCAGTACTTC. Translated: CAISRDYPAEQYF.

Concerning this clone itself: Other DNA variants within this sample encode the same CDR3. DNA of the CDR3: TGTGCCAGTAGTTTTGGGGGGAATCAGCCCCAGCATTTT. This sequence encodes CASSFGGNQPQHF. The chain has TRBV19 and TRBJ1-5; D perhaps matches TRBD1 (5 bases). V lost 5 bases, J lost 4 bases, and 9 bases lay in between. Germline values: CDR1 LNHDA, CDR2 SQIVND (reference sequence). The CDR3 is 13 amino acids.

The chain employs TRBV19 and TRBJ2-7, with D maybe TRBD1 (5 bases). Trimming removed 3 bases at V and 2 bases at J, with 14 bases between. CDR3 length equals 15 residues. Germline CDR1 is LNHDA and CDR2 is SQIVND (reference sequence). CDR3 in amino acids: CASSIGAVLTYEQYF. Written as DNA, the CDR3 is TGTGCCAGTAGTATTGGGGCAGTGCTAACCTACGAGCAGTACTTC.

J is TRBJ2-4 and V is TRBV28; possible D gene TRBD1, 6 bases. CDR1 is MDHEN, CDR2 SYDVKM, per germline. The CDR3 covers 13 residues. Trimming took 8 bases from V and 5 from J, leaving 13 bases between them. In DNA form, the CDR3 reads TGTGCCAGCCACCCATGGGGGCAAAACATTCAGTACTTC. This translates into CASHPWGQNIQYF.

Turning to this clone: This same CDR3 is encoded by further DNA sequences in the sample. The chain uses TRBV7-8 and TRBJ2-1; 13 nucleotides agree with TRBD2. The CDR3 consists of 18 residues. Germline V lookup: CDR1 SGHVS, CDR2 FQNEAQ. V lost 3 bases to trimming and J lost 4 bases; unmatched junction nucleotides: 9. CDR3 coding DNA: TGTGCCAGCAGCTTGGCACTAGCGGGAGGGCTCGTTTACAATGAGCAGTTCTTC. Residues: CASSLALAGGLVYNEQFF.

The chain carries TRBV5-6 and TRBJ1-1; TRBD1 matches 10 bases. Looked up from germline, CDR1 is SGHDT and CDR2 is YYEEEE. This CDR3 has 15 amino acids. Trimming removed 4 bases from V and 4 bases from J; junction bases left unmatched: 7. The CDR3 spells CASSRGQGLGTEAFF. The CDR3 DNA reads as TGTGCCAGCAGCCGGGGACAGGGGCTGGGCACTGAAGCTTTCTTT.

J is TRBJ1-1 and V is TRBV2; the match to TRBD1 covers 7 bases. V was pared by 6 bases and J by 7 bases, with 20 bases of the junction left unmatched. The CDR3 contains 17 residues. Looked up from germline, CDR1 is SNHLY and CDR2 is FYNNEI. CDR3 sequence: CASSHRLGLTGWGEAFF. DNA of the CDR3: TGTGCCAGCAGCCACCGATTGGGCTTGACAGGGTGGGGTGAAGCTTTCTTT.

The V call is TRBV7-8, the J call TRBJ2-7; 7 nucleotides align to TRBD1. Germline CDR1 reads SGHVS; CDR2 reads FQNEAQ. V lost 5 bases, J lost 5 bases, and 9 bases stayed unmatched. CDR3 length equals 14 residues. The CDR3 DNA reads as TGTGCCAGCAGCGACCTCGGACAGGTAGACGAGCAGTACTTC. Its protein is CASSDLGQVDEQYF.

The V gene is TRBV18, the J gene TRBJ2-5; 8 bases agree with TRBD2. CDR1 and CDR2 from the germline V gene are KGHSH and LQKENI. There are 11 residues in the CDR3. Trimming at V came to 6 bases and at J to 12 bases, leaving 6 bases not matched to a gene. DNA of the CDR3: TGTGCCAGCTCGGGACCGGGACTAGAGTACTTC. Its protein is CASSGPGLEYF.

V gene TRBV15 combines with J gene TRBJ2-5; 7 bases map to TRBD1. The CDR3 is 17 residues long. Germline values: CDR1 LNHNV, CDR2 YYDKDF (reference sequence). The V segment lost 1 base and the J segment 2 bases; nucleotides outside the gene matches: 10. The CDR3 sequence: CATSRVSHRGPQETQYF. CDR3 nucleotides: TGTGCCACCAGCAGAGTATCACACAGGGGTCCACAAGAGACCCAGTACTTC.

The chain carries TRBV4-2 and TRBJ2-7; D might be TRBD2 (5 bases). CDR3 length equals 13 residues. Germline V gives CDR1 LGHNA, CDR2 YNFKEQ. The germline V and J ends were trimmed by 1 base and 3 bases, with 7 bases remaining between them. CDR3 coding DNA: TGTGCCAGCAGCCAAGGACTAATCTACGAGCAGTACTTC. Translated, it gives CASSQGLIYEQYF.

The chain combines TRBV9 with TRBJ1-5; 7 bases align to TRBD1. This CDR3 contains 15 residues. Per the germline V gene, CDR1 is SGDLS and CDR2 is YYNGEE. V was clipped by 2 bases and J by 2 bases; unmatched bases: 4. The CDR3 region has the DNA TGTGCCAGCAGCGTTAGTACAGGGGGCAATCAGCCCCAGCATTTT. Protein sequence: CASSVSTGGNQPQHF.

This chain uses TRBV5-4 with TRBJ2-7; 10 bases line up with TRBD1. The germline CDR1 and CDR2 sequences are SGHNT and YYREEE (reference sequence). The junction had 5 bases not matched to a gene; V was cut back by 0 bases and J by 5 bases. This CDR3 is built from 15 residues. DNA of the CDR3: TGTGCCAGCAGCTTGGCCCGGGACAGGGGTAACGAGCAGTACTTC. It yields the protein CASSLARDRGNEQYF.

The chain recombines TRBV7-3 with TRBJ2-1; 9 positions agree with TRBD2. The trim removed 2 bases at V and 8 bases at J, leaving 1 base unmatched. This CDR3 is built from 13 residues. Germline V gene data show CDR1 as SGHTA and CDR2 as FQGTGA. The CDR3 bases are TGTGCCAGCAGCTTAGCGGGAGGGCATGAGCAGTTCTTC. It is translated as CASSLAGGHEQFF.

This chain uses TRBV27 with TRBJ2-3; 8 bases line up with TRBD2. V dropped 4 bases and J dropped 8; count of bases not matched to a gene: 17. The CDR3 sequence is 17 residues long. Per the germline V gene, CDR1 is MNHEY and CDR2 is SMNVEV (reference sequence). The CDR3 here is CASSSHQREIIGVTQYF. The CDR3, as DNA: TGTGCCAGCAGTTCCCACCAGCGGGAGATAATTGGTGTTACGCAGTATTTT.

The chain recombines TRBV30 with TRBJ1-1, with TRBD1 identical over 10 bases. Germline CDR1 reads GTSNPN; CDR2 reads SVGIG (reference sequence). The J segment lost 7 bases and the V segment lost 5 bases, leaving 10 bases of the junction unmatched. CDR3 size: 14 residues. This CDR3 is CAWELRQGALEAFF. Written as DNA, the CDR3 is TGTGCCTGGGAATTGAGACAGGGGGCCCTTGAAGCTTTCTTT.

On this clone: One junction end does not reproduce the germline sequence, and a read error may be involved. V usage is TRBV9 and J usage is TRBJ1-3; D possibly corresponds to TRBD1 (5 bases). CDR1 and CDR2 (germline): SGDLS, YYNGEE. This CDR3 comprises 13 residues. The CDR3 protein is CASSGRDGYTIYF. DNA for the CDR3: TGTGCCAGCAGCGGCAGGGATGGATACACCATATATTTT.

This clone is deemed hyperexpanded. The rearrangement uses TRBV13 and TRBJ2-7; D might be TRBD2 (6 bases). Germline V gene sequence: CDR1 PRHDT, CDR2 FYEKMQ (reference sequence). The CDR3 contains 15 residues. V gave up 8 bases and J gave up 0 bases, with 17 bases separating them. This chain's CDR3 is CASGRDSEGSYEQYF. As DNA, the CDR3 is TGTGCCAGCGGACGGGACTCGGAGGGCTCCTACGAGCAGTACTTC.

The chain's CDR3 is CASGLGLAGVNEQFF. The CDR3 DNA is TGCGCCAGTGGGCTAGGACTAGCGGGAGTCAATGAGCAGTTCTTC. The chain uses TRBV4-3 and TRBJ2-1; TRBD2 aligns across 13 bases. The ends lost 9 bases at V and 6 bases at J; junction bases unmatched: 8. From germline, CDR1 is LGHNA and CDR2 YSLEER. The CDR3 loop spans 15 amino acids.